This entry concerns a single T cell receptor beta chain. This record belongs to a study of human T cells and chemical hapten exposure. The germline V gene encodes CDR1 SGHTA and CDR2 FQGTGA. J lost 2 bases, V lost 2 bases, and 5 bases had no gene match. The CDR3 runs 16 residues. Described time point: healthy volunteer bleed at 6 weeks. The authors extracted total RNA from unfractionated whole blood. Each CDR3 protein is one row after TCRdb ran MiXCR on the RACE reads. Of roughly 75,000 distinct CDR3 sequences listed, 7% to 9.5% are singletons. The origin of this receptor is a female donor in good health. Some clones in this sample may be carry-over from other donors' samples. The V and J genes are TRBV7-3 and TRBJ2-3; 9 bases match TRBD1. The sample taken for sequencing was whole blood. CDR3 sequence: CASSLRGTGPTDTQYF. CDR3 sequence (DNA): TGTGCCAGCAGCTTACGGGGGACAGGGCCCACAGATACGCAGTATTTT.